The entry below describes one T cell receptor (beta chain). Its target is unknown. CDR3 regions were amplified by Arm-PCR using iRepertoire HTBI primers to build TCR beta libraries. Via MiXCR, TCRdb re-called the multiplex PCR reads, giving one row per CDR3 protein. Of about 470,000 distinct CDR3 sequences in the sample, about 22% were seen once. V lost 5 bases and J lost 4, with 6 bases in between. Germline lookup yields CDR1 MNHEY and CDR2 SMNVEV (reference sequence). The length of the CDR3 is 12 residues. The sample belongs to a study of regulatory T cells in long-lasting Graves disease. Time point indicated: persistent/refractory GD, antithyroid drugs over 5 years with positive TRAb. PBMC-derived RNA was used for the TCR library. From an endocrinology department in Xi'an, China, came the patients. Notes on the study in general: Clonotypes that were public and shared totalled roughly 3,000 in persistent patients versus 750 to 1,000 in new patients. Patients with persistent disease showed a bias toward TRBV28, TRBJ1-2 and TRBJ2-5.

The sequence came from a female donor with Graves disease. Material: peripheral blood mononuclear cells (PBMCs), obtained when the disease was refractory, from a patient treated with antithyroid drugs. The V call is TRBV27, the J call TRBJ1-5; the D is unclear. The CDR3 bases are TGTGCCAGCAGTGATAAAAATCAGCCCCAGCATTTT. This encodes CASSDKNQPQHF.